This T cell receptor (beta chain) is from a study of T cells after yellow fever vaccination. There are 13 residues in the CDR3. The germline V gene encodes CDR1 MGHRA and CDR2 YSYEKL. 5'RACE template switching added a universal primer site and UMIs to TCR cDNA. From the 5' RACE reads, TCRdb called clonotypes with MiXCR, one entry per CDR3 protein. Seen here are a few hundred thousand distinct CDR3 sequences, roughly 17% observed once, and the top ten hold approximately 15%. This clonotype appeared a few times. One junction end does not reproduce the germline sequence, and a read error may be involved.

The receptor comes from a man aged 18 to 29 who received the YFV17D yellow fever vaccine. The chain joins TRBV4-1 to TRBJ1-1; D gene unclear. Sample: PBMCs, taken about 5 days after the first yellow fever vaccination. CDR3 in DNA: TGCGCCAGCAGCCAAGAACCGAACACTGAAGATTTCTTT. Translating gives CASSQEPNTEDFF.